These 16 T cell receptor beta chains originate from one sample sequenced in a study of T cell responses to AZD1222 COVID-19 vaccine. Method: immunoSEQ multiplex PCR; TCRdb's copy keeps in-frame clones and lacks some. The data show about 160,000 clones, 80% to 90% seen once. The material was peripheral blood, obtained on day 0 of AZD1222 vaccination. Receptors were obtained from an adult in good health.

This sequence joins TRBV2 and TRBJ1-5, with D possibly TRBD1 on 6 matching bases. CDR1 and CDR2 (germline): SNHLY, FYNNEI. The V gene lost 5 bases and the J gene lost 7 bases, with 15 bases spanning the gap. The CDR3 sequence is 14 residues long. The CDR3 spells CASSSRQGRQPQHF. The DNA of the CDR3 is TGTGCCAGCAGTAGCCGTCAGGGGAGGCAGCCCCAGCATTTT.

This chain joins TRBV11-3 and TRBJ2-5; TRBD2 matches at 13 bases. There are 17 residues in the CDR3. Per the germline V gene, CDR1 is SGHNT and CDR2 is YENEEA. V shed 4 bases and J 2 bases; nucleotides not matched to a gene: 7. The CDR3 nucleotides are TGTGCCAGCAGCTCGGGTCCGGGACTAGCGGGGCAAGAGACCCAGTACTTC. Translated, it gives CASSSGPGLAGQETQYF.

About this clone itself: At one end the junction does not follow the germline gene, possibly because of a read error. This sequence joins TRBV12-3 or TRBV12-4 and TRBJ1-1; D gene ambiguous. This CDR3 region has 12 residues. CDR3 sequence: CASSLDNTEAFF. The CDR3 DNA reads TGTGCCAGCAGCTTAGACAACACTGAAGCTTTCTTT.

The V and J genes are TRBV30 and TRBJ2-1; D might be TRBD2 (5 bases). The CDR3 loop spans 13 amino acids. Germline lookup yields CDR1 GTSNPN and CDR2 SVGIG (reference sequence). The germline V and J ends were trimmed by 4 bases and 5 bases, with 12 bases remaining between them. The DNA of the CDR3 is TGTGCCTGGATTAGGACTGACGACAATGAGCAGTTCTTC. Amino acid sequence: CAWIRTDDNEQFF.

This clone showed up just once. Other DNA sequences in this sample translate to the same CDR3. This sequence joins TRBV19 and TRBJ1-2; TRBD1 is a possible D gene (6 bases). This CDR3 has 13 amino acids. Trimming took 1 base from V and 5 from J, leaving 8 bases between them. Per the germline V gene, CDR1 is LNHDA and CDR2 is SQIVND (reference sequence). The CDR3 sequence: CASSIAQGYGYTF. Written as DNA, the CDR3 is TGTGCCAGTAGTATAGCACAGGGTTATGGCTACACCTTC.

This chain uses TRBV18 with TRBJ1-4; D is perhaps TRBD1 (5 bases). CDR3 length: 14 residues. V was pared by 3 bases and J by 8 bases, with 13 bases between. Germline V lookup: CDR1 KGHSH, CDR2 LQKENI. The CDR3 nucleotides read TGTGCCAGCTCACCCGTGGGGCTAGGGGAAAAACTGTTTTTT. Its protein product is CASSPVGLGEKLFF.

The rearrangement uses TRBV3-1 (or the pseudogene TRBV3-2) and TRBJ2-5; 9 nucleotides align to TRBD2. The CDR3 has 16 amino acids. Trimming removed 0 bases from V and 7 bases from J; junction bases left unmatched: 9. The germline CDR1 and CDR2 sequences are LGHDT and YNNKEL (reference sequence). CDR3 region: CASSQEHLAGRVTQYF. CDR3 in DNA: TGTGCCAGCAGCCAAGAACACCTAGCGGGGAGGGTGACCCAGTACTTC.

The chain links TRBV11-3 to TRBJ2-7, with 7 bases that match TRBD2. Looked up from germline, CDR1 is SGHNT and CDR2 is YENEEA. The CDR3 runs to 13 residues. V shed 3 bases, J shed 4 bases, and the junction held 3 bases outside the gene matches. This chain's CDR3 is CASSFREGYEQYF. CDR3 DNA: TGTGCCAGCAGCTTCAGGGAGGGGTACGAGCAGTACTTC.

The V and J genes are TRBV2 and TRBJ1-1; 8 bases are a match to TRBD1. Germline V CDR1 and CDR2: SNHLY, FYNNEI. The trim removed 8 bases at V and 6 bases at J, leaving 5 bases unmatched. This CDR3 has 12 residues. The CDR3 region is CASDRGTAEAFF. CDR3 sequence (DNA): TGTGCCAGCGACAGGGGAACGGCTGAAGCTTTCTTT.

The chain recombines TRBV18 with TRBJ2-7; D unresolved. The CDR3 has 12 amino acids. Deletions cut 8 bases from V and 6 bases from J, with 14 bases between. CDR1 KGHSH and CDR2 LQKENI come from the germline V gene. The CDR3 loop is CASGALISEQYF. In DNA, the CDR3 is TGTGCCAGCGGAGCCTTAATTAGCGAGCAGTACTTC.

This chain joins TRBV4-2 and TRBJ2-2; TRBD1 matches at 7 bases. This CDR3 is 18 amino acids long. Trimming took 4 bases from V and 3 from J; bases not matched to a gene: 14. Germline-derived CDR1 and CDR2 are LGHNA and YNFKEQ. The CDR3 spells CASSPRTGPYLDTGELFF. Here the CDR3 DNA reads TGTGCCAGCAGCCCAAGGACAGGACCATATTTGGACACCGGGGAGCTGTTTTTT.

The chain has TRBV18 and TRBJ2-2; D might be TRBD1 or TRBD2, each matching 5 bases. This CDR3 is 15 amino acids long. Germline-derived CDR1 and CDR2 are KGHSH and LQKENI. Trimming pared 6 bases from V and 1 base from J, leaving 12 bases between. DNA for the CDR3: TGTGCCAGCTCCCACGGGACCTTGAACACCGGGGAGCTGTTTTTT. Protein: CASSHGTLNTGELFF.

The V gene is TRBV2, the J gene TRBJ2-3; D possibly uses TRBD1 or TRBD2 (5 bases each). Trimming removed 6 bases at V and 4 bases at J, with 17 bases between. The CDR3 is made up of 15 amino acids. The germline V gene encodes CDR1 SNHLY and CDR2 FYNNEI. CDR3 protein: CASRQLGTAADTQYF. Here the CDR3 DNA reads TGTGCCAGCAGACAACTAGGGACCGCTGCAGATACGCAGTATTTT.

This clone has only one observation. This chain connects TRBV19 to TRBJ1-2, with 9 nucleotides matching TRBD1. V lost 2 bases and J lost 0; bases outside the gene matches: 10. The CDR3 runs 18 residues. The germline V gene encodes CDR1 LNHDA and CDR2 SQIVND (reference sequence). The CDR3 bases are TGTGCCAGTAGTATACCGGGACAGGGCTCCCATTCTAACTATGGCTACACCTTC. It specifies CASSIPGQGSHSNYGYTF.

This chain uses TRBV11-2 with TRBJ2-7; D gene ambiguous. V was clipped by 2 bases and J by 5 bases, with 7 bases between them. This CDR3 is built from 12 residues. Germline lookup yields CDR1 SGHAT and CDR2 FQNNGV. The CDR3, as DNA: TGTGCCAGCAGCTTATTCCCCCACGAGCAGTACTTC. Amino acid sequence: CASSLFPHEQYF.

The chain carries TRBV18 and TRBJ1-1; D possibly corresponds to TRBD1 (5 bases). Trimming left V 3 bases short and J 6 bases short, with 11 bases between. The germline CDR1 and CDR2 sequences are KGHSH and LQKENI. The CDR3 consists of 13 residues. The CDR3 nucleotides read TGTGCCAGCTCACCCGGGGGTATCGCTGAAGCTTTCTTT. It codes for CASSPGGIAEAFF.